This is a list of T cell receptor beta chains from one sample in a study of cytomegalovirus exposure and HLA in healthy donors. Using immunoSEQ multiplex PCR, the repertoire was profiled, and TCRdb retains in-frame clones only, with some absent. The sample lists roughly 65,000 clones, approximately 94% occurring once. The specimen was PBMCs. These receptors came from a man between 18 and 35 years old in good health and CMV-seropositive. The CDR3 runs from the conserved cysteine through the conserved F or W. Each record gives: clone size, J gene, D gene, V gene, CDR3 DNA, CDR3 protein. D genes are given only for firm matches. The size field is filled for only some rows; it gives once, few, many or a size class.

size: .; J: TRBJ1-2; D: TRBD1; V: TRBV28; DNA: TGTGCCAGCAGTTCGACAGGGTTTGGTGGCTACACCTTC; CDR3: CASSSTGFGGYTF
size: .; J: TRBJ2-7; D: TRBD1; V: TRBV19; DNA: TGTGCCAGTAGCCCCGGGACAGCCTACGAGCAGTACTTC; CDR3: CASSPGTAYEQYF
size: .; J: TRBJ2-1; D: TRBD2; V: TRBV5-4; DNA: TGTGCCAGCAGCTTGGCAGCGGGAGGTTCCGATGAGCAGTTCTTC; CDR3: CASSLAAGGSDEQFF
size: .; J: TRBJ1-3; D: .; V: TRBV21-1; DNA: TGTGCCAGCAGCGAGCGGTTCGCCGGAAACACCATATATTTT; CDR3: CASSERFAGNTIYF
size: .; J: TRBJ1-4; D: .; V: TRBV2; DNA: TGTGCCAGCAGTGAATTTGGGCAGATTTACGAAAAACTGTTTTTT; CDR3: CASSEFGQIYEKLFF
size: .; J: TRBJ1-1; D: .; V: TRBV7-2; DNA: TGTGCCAGCAGCTTTAGACGGGAGGGCACTGAAGCTTTCTTT; CDR3: CASSFRREGTEAFF
size: .; J: TRBJ2-3; D: .; V: TRBV27; DNA: TGTGCCAGCAGTTTATACGGGATGGAGACAGATACGCAGTATTTT; CDR3: CASSLYGMETDTQYF
size: .; J: TRBJ2-1; D: .; V: TRBV7-3; DNA: TGTGCCAGCAGCCTAGGACATTTCCCCTACAATGAGCAGTTCTTC; CDR3: CASSLGHFPYNEQFF
size: .; J: TRBJ2-7; D: TRBD2; V: TRBV30; DNA: TGTGCCTGGAGTGTATTTACACGGGAGGGCCCGGGGTTGTACTTC; CDR3: CAWSVFTREGPGLYF
size: .; J: TRBJ2-6; D: .; V: TRBV27; DNA: TGTGCCAGCAGTATCTTTGGGGCCAACGTCCTGACTTTC; CDR3: CASSIFGANVLTF
size: .; J: TRBJ1-2; D: .; V: TRBV2; DNA: TGTGCCAGCACCCCTAAGACAGGTTCGCGTTATGGCTACACCTTC; CDR3: CASTPKTGSRYGYTF
size: .; J: TRBJ1-1; D: .; V: TRBV28; DNA: TGTGCCAGCAGTCTCTATGCACAGGGAAACACTGAAGCTTTCTTT; CDR3: CASSLYAQGNTEAFF
size: .; J: TRBJ2-5; D: .; V: TRBV30; DNA: TGTGCCTGGAGTGTACAGATCCAAGAGACCCAGTACTTC; CDR3: CAWSVQIQETQYF
size: .; J: TRBJ1-2; D: .; V: TRBV7-3; DNA: TGTGCCAGCAGCCCGCGGGGCGGAGCTAACTATGGCTACACCTTC; CDR3: CASSPRGGANYGYTF
size: .; J: TRBJ2-7; D: TRBD1; V: TRBV2; DNA: TGTGCCAGCAGTGAAACGCTCCGGGACAGGGGTCTTACTAAAACCTACGAGCAGTACTTC; CDR3: CASSETLRDRGLTKTYEQYF
size: .; J: TRBJ2-7; D: .; V: TRBV10-3; DNA: TGTGCCATCAGTGAGACAGGACGGTCCTACGAGCAGTACTTC; CDR3: CAISETGRSYEQYF
size: .; J: TRBJ2-2; D: .; V: TRBV11-2; DNA: TGTGCCAGCAACGAACAGGGCCCGAACACCGGGGAGCTGTTTTTT; CDR3: CASNEQGPNTGELFF
size: .; J: TRBJ2-1; D: TRBD2; V: TRBV4-2; DNA: TGTGCCAGCAGCCCCAGACTACTAGCGGGGGGCAGAAATGAGCAGTTCTTC; CDR3: CASSPRLLAGGRNEQFF
size: .; J: TRBJ2-5; D: .; V: TRBV30; DNA: TGTGCCGGAGGATACTACTCGGGGACCCAGTACTTC; CDR3: CAGGYYSGTQYF
size: .; J: TRBJ1-1; D: .; V: TRBV4-2; DNA: TGTGCCAGCAGCCAAGATCTCTGGGGGGTGACAGCCATGAACACTGAAGCTTTCTTT; CDR3: CASSQDLWGVTAMNTEAFF
size: .; J: TRBJ2-3; D: TRBD2; V: TRBV5-1; DNA: TGCGCCAGCAGCACCCGGACTAGCGGGAGTCTCTTGCCATTCACAGATACGCAGTATTTT; CDR3: CASSTRTSGSLLPFTDTQYF
size: .; J: TRBJ2-7; D: TRBD2; V: TRBV14; DNA: TGTGCCAGCAGCCAAGATGGGCTAGCGGGAGTCTGGGAGCAGTACTTC; CDR3: CASSQDGLAGVWEQYF
size: .; J: TRBJ1-2; D: .; V: TRBV18; DNA: TGTGCCAGCTCACCTCCGACAGGCCCGGCTACTAACTATGGCTACACCTTC; CDR3: CASSPPTGPATNYGYTF
size: .; J: TRBJ2-1; D: TRBD2; V: TRBV9; DNA: TGTGCCAGCAGTGGACTAGCTGATAATGAGCAGTTCTTC; CDR3: CASSGLADNEQFF
size: .; J: TRBJ1-1; D: .; V: TRBV25-1; DNA: TGTGCCAGCAGTTCCCGCGGGGCGGGGACTGAAGCTTTCTTT; CDR3: CASSSRGAGTEAFF
size: .; J: TRBJ2-4; D: TRBD1; V: TRBV30; DNA: TGTGCCTGGGACAGGGTTTCGTCCAAAAACATTCAGTACTTC; CDR3: CAWDRVSSKNIQYF
size: .; J: TRBJ1-2; D: .; V: TRBV7-9; DNA: TGTGCCAGCAGCTTAGAGGGGGACTATGGCTACACCTTC; CDR3: CASSLEGDYGYTF
size: once; J: TRBJ1-1; D: .; V: TRBV29-1; DNA: TGCAGCGTAGCGACAGTGAACACTGAAGCTTTCTTT; CDR3: CSVATVNTEAFF
size: .; J: TRBJ2-7; D: TRBD1; V: TRBV15; DNA: TGTGCCACCAGCAGAGTTAAGACAGGGTCCGGGGAGCAGTACTTC; CDR3: CATSRVKTGSGEQYF
size: .; J: TRBJ1-1; D: .; V: TRBV9; DNA: TGTGCCAGCAGCGTAGGCGGCGATATCACTGAAGCTTTCTTT; CDR3: CASSVGGDITEAFF
size: .; J: TRBJ2-1; D: TRBD2; V: TRBV10-3; DNA: TGTGCCATCAGTGAAGATTATAGCGGGAGGGCCTACAATGAGCAGTTCTTC; CDR3: CAISEDYSGRAYNEQFF
size: .; J: TRBJ2-1; D: .; V: TRBV20-1; DNA: TGCAGTGCTAGTCAGTATAATGAGCAGTTCTTC; CDR3: CSASQYNEQFF
size: .; J: TRBJ2-3; D: .; V: TRBV7-3; DNA: TGTGCCAGCAGCTTAGCAGGCCGGGGTAACACAGATACGCAGTATTTT; CDR3: CASSLAGRGNTDTQYF
size: once; J: TRBJ1-5; D: .; V: TRBV5-8; DNA: TGTGCCAGCAGCTTCGGTAAATACAATCAGCCCCAGCATTTT; CDR3: CASSFGKYNQPQHF
size: .; J: TRBJ2-1; D: TRBD2; V: TRBV7-3; DNA: TGTGCCAGCAGCTTAAACGGGGGGGCCTACAATGAGCAGTTCTTC; CDR3: CASSLNGGAYNEQFF
size: .; J: TRBJ2-7; D: TRBD2; V: TRBV19; DNA: TGTGCCAGTAGTATGGCTAGCGGGTTCTCCTACGAGCAGTACTTC; CDR3: CASSMASGFSYEQYF
size: .; J: TRBJ2-3; D: TRBD2; V: TRBV7-6; DNA: TGTGCCAGCACCACTAGCGGGAGAGGAGGCGATACGCAGTATTTT; CDR3: CASTTSGRGGDTQYF
size: .; J: TRBJ2-3; D: TRBD1; V: TRBV6-6; DNA: TGTGCCAGCAGTTACCTGGGGACAGATAGCACAGATACGCAGTATTTT; CDR3: CASSYLGTDSTDTQYF
size: .; J: TRBJ1-4; D: TRBD1; V: TRBV28; DNA: TGTGCCAGCAGTTCTAGGGACAGGCCCGCAACTAATGAAAAACTGTTTTTT; CDR3: CASSSRDRPATNEKLFF
size: .; J: TRBJ1-2; D: .; V: TRBV28; DNA: TGTGCCAGCAAGGGCCAGGGTTACTATGGCTACACCTTC; CDR3: CASKGQGYYGYTF
size: .; J: TRBJ1-1; D: .; V: TRBV2; DNA: TGTGCCAGCAGTGACAGGGACACTGAAGCTTTCTTT; CDR3: CASSDRDTEAFF
size: .; J: TRBJ2-3; D: TRBD1; V: TRBV7-3; DNA: TGTGCCAGCAGCTTAACTGGACAGGAAATCGATACGCAGTATTTT; CDR3: CASSLTGQEIDTQYF
size: .; J: TRBJ2-7; D: .; V: TRBV5-4; DNA: TGTGCCAGCAGCTACGACGGTGTTGAGGGCTCCTACGAGCAGTACTTC; CDR3: CASSYDGVEGSYEQYF
size: .; J: TRBJ1-4; D: .; V: TRBV7-8; DNA: TGTGCCAGCAGCTTAGGACAGAGTAATGAAAAACTGTTTTTT; CDR3: CASSLGQSNEKLFF
size: .; J: TRBJ2-3; D: .; V: TRBV28; DNA: TGTGCCAGCAGTTCCGGACAGTTGAGGGATACGCAGTATTTT; CDR3: CASSSGQLRDTQYF
size: .; J: TRBJ2-7; D: .; V: TRBV11-2; DNA: TGTGCCAGCAGCTTAGATGCAGGGGGGAACGAGCAGTACTTC; CDR3: CASSLDAGGNEQYF
size: .; J: TRBJ1-2; D: .; V: TRBV18; DNA: TGTGCCAGCTCACTCCCAGCCCAAGCGCAGGGCCAACGGCGTGGCTACACCTTC; CDR3: CASSLPAQAQGQRRGYTF
size: few; J: TRBJ2-7; D: TRBD2; V: TRBV11-2; DNA: TGTGCCAGCAGCTACGGGACTAGCGGAACCTACGAGCAGTACTTC; CDR3: CASSYGTSGTYEQYF
size: few; J: TRBJ1-2; D: .; V: TRBV2; DNA: TGTGCCAGCACCCCAGGCTGGAGGAATGGCTACACCTTC; CDR3: CASTPGWRNGYTF
size: .; J: TRBJ2-5; D: .; V: TRBV28; DNA: TGTGCCAGCAGGGGCTCAGGTGTAGAGACCCAGTACTTC; CDR3: CASRGSGVETQYF
size: .; J: TRBJ2-7; D: .; V: TRBV27; DNA: TGTGCCAGCAGTGACAGCTCCTACGAGCAGTACTTC; CDR3: CASSDSSYEQYF
size: .; J: TRBJ2-3; D: .; V: TRBV14; DNA: TGTGCCAGCAGCGGGGCAGCCAAGGGTTGGATTACCCGCACAGATACGCAGTATTTT; CDR3: CASSGAAKGWITRTDTQYF
size: once; J: TRBJ1-1; D: TRBD1; V: TRBV10-3; DNA: TGTGCCATCAGTGAGACAGACAGGGCCACTGAAGCTTTCTTT; CDR3: CAISETDRATEAFF
size: .; J: TRBJ2-1; D: .; V: TRBV12-5; DNA: TGTGCTAGTGGTTGGCCAGGGTCGGAGGAGCAGTTCTTC; CDR3: CASGWPGSEEQFF
size: .; J: TRBJ1-3; D: TRBD1; V: TRBV11-2; DNA: TGTGCCAGCAGCTTAGAAGGGGGCCGAGCAGGAAACACCATATATTTT; CDR3: CASSLEGGRAGNTIYF